What follows describes a single T cell receptor beta chain. Its antigen remains unknown. Using a J-beta primer mix together with a sample-barcoded 5' primer, a second PCR was run for about 6 to 12 cycles. With 12 random nucleotides, a template-switch adaptor tagged each individual cDNA molecule. TCRdb used MiXCR to reprocess the 5' RACE reads, holding one entry per CDR3 protein. The profile shows hundreds of thousands of distinct CDR3 sequences, roughly 32% of them singletons. The entry originates in a study of blood T cells in healthy people across ages. Broader study findings: There were more naive CD4+ cells and higher diversity in long-lived donors than in aged donors. There was no known CMV status for donors, so expanded clonotype changes were possibly confounded.

Per sample, at least 5 micrograms of total RNA were extracted. Germline V lookup: CDR1 DFQATT, CDR2 SNEGSKA (reference sequence). V was pared by 0 bases and J by 7 bases, with 15 bases between. The CDR3 consists of 14 residues. The receptor's source is a woman of 80 years or more in good health. Sequenced: blood. The chain joins TRBV20-1 to TRBJ1-2; D gene ambiguous. CDR3 sequence (DNA): TGCAGTGCTAGAGAACAGAGAGGAAGCGGTGGCTACACCTTC. As protein: CSAREQRGSGGYTF.